This entry features one T cell receptor (beta chain) sequence. Its antigen is not known. This entry belongs to a study of T cell repertoires in cytomegalovirus infection. Trimming cost V 6 bases and J 5 bases, with 13 bases left between them. The CDR3 loop spans 13 amino acids. TCRdb reprocessed the reads with MiXCR, giving one entry per CDR3 protein. The top ten clones hold roughly a sixth of a sample with about 500,000 distinct CDR3 sequences, 25% to 35% of them seen once. This chain joins TRBV12-3 or TRBV12-4 and TRBJ2-5; D is uncertain. Source: cultured PBMCs, taken from culture after CMV antigen stimulation. The origin of this receptor is a human donor in good health (CMV status not recorded). Some clones in this sample may be carry-over from other donors' samples. CDR3 protein: CASSPLRVETQYF. The CDR3 nucleotides read TGTGCCAGCAGCCCACTTAGGGTGGAGACCCAGTACTTC.